This T cell receptor beta chain came from a study of breast tumors, draining lymph nodes, adjacent tissues. Overall study results and limits: Tumor and nontumor repertoires were significantly more similar in luminal-like than in basal-like breast cancer. The data were judged consistent with most tumor T cells coming from lymph node and expanding in tumor. That most tumor T cells come from lymph nodes remained unproven.

On this clonotype: The antigen is undetermined.

TCRdb fed the multiplex PCR reads into MiXCR, producing one record per CDR3 protein. The data contain about 7,200 distinct CDR3 sequences, approximately 42% of them singletons. Germline CDR1 is DFQATT and CDR2 is SNEGSKA (reference sequence). Trimming took 4 bases from V and 8 from J; bases not matched to a gene: 6. The CDR3 has 12 residues. J is TRBJ1-2 and V is TRBV20-1; the match to TRBD1 covers 8 bases. The clonotype originates from a female donor with breast cancer. Some clones in this sample may be carry-over from other donors' samples. The sequenced sample consisted of tumor-adjacent breast tissue. Here the CDR3 reads CSAMDRVEGYTF. CDR3 DNA sequence: TGCAGTGCTATGGACAGGGTCGAAGGCTACACCTTC.